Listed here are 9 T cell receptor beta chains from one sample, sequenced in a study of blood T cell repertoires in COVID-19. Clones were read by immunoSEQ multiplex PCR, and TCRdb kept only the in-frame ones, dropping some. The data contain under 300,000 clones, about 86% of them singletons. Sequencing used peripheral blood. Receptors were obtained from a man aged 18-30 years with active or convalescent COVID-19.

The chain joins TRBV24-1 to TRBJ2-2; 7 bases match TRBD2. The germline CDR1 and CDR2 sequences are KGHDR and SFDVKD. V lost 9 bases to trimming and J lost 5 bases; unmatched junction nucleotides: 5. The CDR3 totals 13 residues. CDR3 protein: CATAVGGTGELFF. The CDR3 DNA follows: TGTGCCACCGCCGTGGGAGGGACCGGGGAGCTGTTTTTT.

The CDR3 sequence is CAISEAANARGEAFF. Written as DNA, the CDR3 is TGTGCCATCAGTGAGGCGGCAAATGCCCGGGGAGAAGCTTTCTTT. The chain uses TRBV10-3 and TRBJ1-1; D is unresolved. CDR1 and CDR2 from the germline V gene are ENHRY and SYGVKD. CDR3 length: 15 amino acids. V was shortened by 2 bases and J by 8 bases, with 18 bases between the two germline ends.

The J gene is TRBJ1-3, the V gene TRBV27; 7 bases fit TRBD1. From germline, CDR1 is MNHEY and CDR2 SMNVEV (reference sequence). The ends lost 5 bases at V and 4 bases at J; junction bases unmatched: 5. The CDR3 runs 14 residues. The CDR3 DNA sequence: TGTGCCAGCAGTCAAAGGGACAGAGGAAACACCATATATTTT. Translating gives CASSQRDRGNTIYF.

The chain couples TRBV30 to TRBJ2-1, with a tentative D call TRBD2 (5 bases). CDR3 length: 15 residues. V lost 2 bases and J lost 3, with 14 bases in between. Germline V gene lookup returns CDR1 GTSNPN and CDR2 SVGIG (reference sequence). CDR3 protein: CAWSSSSGYYNEQFF. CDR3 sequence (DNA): TGTGCCTGGAGTTCGTCCAGCGGCTACTACAATGAGCAGTTCTTC. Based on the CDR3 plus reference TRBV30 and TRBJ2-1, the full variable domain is SQTIHQWPATLVQPVGSPLSLECTVEGTSNPNLYWYRQAAGRGLQLLFYSVGIGQISSEVPQNLSASRPQDRQFILSSKKLLLSDSGFYLCAWSSSSGYYNEQFFGPGTRLTVL.

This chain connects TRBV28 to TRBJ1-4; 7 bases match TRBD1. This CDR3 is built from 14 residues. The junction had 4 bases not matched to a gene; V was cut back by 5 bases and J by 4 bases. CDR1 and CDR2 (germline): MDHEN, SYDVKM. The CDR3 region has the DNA TGTGCCAGCAGTGACAGGGTCCTTAATGAAAAACTGTTTTTT. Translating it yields CASSDRVLNEKLFF. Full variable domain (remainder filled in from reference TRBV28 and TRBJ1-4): DVKVTQSSRYLVKRTGEKVFLECVQDMDHENMFWYRQDPGLGLRLIYFSYDVKMKEKGDIPEGYSVSREKKERFSLILESASTNQTSMYLCASSDRVLNEKLFFGSGTQLSVL.

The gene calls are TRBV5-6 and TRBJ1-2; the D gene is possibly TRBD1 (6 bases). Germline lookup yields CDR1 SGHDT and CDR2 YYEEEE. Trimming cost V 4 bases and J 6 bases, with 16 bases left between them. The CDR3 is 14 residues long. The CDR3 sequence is CASSNTGFQDGYTF. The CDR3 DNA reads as TGTGCCAGCAGCAATACAGGGTTTCAGGATGGCTACACCTTC.

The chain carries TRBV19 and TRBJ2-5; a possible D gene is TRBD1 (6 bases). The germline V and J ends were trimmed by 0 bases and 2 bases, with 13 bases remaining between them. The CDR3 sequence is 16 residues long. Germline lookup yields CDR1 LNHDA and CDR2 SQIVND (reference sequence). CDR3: CASSIDIQGQQETQYF. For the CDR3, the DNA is TGTGCCAGTAGTATAGATATACAGGGCCAACAAGAGACCCAGTACTTC.

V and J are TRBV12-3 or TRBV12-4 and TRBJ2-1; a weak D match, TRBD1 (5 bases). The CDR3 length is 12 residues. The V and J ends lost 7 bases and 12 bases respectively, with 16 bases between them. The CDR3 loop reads CASTRRQQGQFF. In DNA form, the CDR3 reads TGTGCCAGCACTAGACGACAGCAGGGGCAGTTCTTC.

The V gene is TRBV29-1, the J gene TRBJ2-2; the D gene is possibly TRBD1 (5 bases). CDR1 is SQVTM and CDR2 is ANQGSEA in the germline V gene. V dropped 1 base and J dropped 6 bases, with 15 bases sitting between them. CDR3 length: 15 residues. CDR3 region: CSVEAQGILAGELFF. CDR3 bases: TGCAGCGTTGAAGCTCAGGGAATTTTGGCCGGGGAGCTGTTTTTT.